Listed here are 3 T cell receptor beta chains from one sample, sequenced in a study of blood T cell repertoires in COVID-19. Libraries were prepared by immunoSEQ multiplex PCR; TCRdb keeps only in-frame clonotypes and omits some of them. The data contain about 400,000 clones, around 86% of them singletons. Input material: peripheral blood. These receptors all come from a human donor in a cohort sampled during active COVID-19.

The chain employs TRBV29-1 and TRBJ2-3; 7 positions match TRBD2. The CDR3 covers 14 residues. Germline V gene lookup returns CDR1 SQVTM and CDR2 ANQGSEA. The V and J ends lost 2 bases and 1 base, in that order; junction bases with no gene match: 3. As DNA, the CDR3 is TGCAGCGTTGAACTAGCGGCCCGCACAGATACGCAGTATTTT. Translation gives CSVELAARTDTQYF.

The chain combines TRBV28 with TRBJ1-5; no reliable D call. The CDR3 totals 14 residues. Between the trimmed V and J ends, which lost 3 bases and 5 bases, there was a span of 11 bases. Germline V CDR1 and CDR2: MDHEN, SYDVKM. CDR3 DNA: TGTGCCAGCAGTTTTCGGGTTGGAGATCAGCCCCAGCATTTT. This codes for CASSFRVGDQPQHF. The variable domain in full, with the rest retrieved from reference TRBV28 and TRBJ1-5, is DVKVTQSSRYLVKRTGEKVFLECVQDMDHENMFWYRQDPGLGLRLIYFSYDVKMKEKGDIPEGYSVSREKKERFSLILESASTNQTSMYLCASSFRVGDQPQHFGDGTRLSIL.

This clone has just one count. CDR3 amino acids: CASSVRTGRSYEQYF. CDR3 nucleotides: TGTGCCAGCAGCGTCCGGACAGGCAGATCCTACGAGCAGTACTTC. The chain combines TRBV9 with TRBJ2-7; 7 bases line up with TRBD1. The CDR3 length is 15 residues. The V segment lost 2 bases and the J segment 1 base; nucleotides outside the gene matches: 6. The germline CDR1 and CDR2 sequences are SGDLS and YYNGEE.